A selection of T cell receptor beta chains follows, all from one sample in a study of blood T cells in healthy people across ages. Using its own MiXCR run on the 5' RACE reads, TCRdb lists one record per CDR3 protein. The sample holds roughly 2 million distinct CDR3 sequences, around half seen once. Sequenced sample: blood. These receptors were obtained from a woman aged 40 to 55 in good health. Each CDR3 is given with its conserved first and last residue. The order of the fields is V gene, J gene, D gene, CDR3 protein. A D gene is named only where the DNA matches it firmly.

TRBV5-6,TRBJ2-3,.,CASSLRLRIDTQYF
TRBV11-1,TRBJ2-2,.,CASGDRAGELFF
TRBV5-4,TRBJ2-3,TRBD1,CASSLEQGSNTQYF
TRBV28,TRBJ1-1,.,CASSSGDNPEAFF
TRBV20-1,.,.,CSASRLAREQYF
TRBV4-2,TRBJ2-1,.,CASSQELLNEQFF
TRBV9,TRBJ2-1,.,CASSSSGVENNEQFF
TRBV6-2/TRBV6-3,TRBJ2-2,.,CASRQAELANTGELFF
TRBV20-1,TRBJ2-5,.,CSARLAVRETQYF
TRBV6-5,TRBJ2-5,.,CASSYPRGTNQETQYF
TRBV6-2/TRBV6-3,TRBJ2-1,.,CASTLHGSGGNEQFF
TRBV20-1,TRBJ1-2,TRBD1,CSAREGQGDYGYTF
TRBV29-1,TRBJ2-6,TRBD2,CSVGPGGGANVLTF
TRBV20-1,TRBJ2-5,.,CSARDKERRYNEQYF
TRBV6-5,TRBJ2-7,.,CASSTRDKPYEQYF
TRBV7-2,TRBJ2-1,TRBD2,CASRLSSGLAVTNEQFF
TRBV2,TRBJ2-7,.,CASSSSTLGYEQYF
TRBV7-3,TRBJ2-5,.,CASSSGPGETQYF
TRBV7-2,TRBJ2-3,.,CASSSSGFTDTQYF
TRBV27,TRBJ1-6,.,CASSRGGPTNSPLHF
TRBV20-1,TRBJ2-1,.,CSAAPTVNEQFF
TRBV4-2,TRBJ2-6,.,CASSQDRGGTGANVLTF
TRBV4-2,TRBJ2-5,TRBD2,CASSPGVSGGLQETQYF
TRBV20-1,TRBJ2-1,TRBD2,CSAPGGVYNEQFF
TRBV5-1,TRBJ1-2,TRBD1,CASSAGQGAVRGYTF
TRBV7-6,TRBJ2-1,TRBD2,CASSYDSGGAYNEQFF